Sequencing of this T cell receptor (beta chain) was carried out in a study of T cell responses to AZD1222 COVID-19 vaccine. The CDR3 spans 14 residues. Trimming removed 6 bases from V and 6 bases from J; junction bases left unmatched: 11. Germline V lookup: CDR1 MNHEY, CDR2 SVGAGI. The method was immunoSEQ multiplex PCR; TCRdb's version includes in-frame clones alone and lacks a portion of them. Here the sample spans 110,000 or so clones, roughly 90% being singletons. Comments on this clone: Its antigen is still unknown.

General study results and limits: Spike-specific TCR breadth and depth rose after two AZD1222 doses. White British donors predominated, females outnumbered males, and clonal diversity was possibly underestimated.

Sequencing was performed on peripheral blood, taken 28 days after the second dose of the MenACWY control vaccine. The origin of this receptor is an adult who received the MenACWY meningococcal vaccine as a control. V usage is TRBV6-5 and J usage is TRBJ2-7, with TRBD2 matching 7 bases. In DNA form, the CDR3 reads TGTGCCAGCAGGCTCTCCGGGACTAAAGGCGAGCAGTACTTC. Residues: CASRLSGTKGEQYF.